These T cell receptor beta chains were read from a single sample in a study of molecular identifiers for immune sequencing clone quantification. TCRdb itself ran the PCR reads through MiXCR, one entry per CDR3 protein. The sample records under 800,000 distinct CDR3 sequences, roughly 27% being singletons. Sequenced input: naive CD8+ T cells from blood, with Jurkat cell RNA spiked in. These receptors originate from a human donor in good health. Some libraries in this study had Jurkat cell RNA spiked in. The CDR3 runs from the conserved cysteine through the conserved F or W. The D gene is left open where the match is weak. Clone size is not always given. Where it is, it says once, few, many or a class for expanded clones.

j_call,d_call,clone_size,v_call,cdr3_aa,cdr3_nt
TRBJ2-7,NA,few,TRBV4-3,CASSQAPQARPYEQYF,TGCGCCAGCAGCCAAGCCCCACAGGCCCGGCCCTACGAGCAGTACTTC
TRBJ2-5,NA,few,TRBV4-1,CASSRETDYSGETQYF,TGCGCCAGCAGCCGCGAAACGGACTACTCTGGAGAGACCCAGTACTTC
TRBJ2-3,NA,many,TRBV28,CASSLIGPRAGSDTQYF,TGTGCCAGCAGTTTAATCGGACCCCGGGCTGGATCGGATACGCAGTATTTT
TRBJ2-3,NA,NA,TRBV9,CASNVEAGADTQYF,TGTGCCAGCAACGTAGAAGCGGGCGCAGATACGCAGTATTTT
TRBJ2-1,NA,many,TRBV9,CASSAEYNEQFF,TGTGCCAGCAGCGCCGAGTACAATGAGCAGTTCTTC
TRBJ2-3,NA,many,TRBV6-5,CASSYSISGTDPQYF,TGTGCCAGCAGTTACTCGATATCCGGGACCGATCCGCAGTATTTT
TRBJ2-5,TRBD2,NA,TRBV3-1,CASSPGLARGRRETQYF,TGTGCCAGCAGCCCCGGACTAGCGCGGGGGCGTCGGGAGACCCAGTACTTC
TRBJ2-3,TRBD2,many,TRBV2,CASSEFPSGRTDTQYF,TGTGCCAGCAGTGAATTTCCTAGCGGCCGAACAGATACGCAGTATTTT
TRBJ2-7,NA,many,TRBV7-8,CASSLAPSATRSEQYF,TGTGCCAGCAGCTTAGCTCCGTCGGCCACGAGGAGCGAGCAGTACTTC
TRBJ1-4,NA,once,TRBV4-3,CASSQEAESNEKLFF,TGCGCCAGCAGCCAAGAAGCGGAATCGAATGAAAAACTGTTTTTT
TRBJ2-7,NA,NA,TRBV9,CASSPSGLNEQYF,TGTGCCAGCAGCCCAAGTGGCCTGAACGAGCAGTACTTC
TRBJ1-2,NA,many,TRBV4-3,CASSQERGMSYGYTF,TGCGCCAGCAGCCAAGAAAGGGGTATGAGCTATGGCTACACCTTC
TRBJ2-2,TRBD2,NA,TRBV24-1,CATSELAGGELFF,TGTGCCACCAGTGAATTAGCGGGCGGGGAGCTGTTTTTT
TRBJ2-3,NA,many,TRBV9,CASSVARTDTQYF,TGTGCCAGCAGCGTAGCCCGCACAGATACGCAGTATTTT
TRBJ2-7,TRBD1,many,TRBV4-3,CASSQDRGFYEQYF,TGTGCCAGCAGTCAAGACAGGGGGTTCTACGAGCAGTACTTC
TRBJ1-2,NA,NA,TRBV12-3/TRBV12-4,CASTGANYGYTF,TGTGCCAGCACTGGAGCTAACTATGGCTACACCTTC
TRBJ2-7,TRBD2,NA,TRBV4-1,CASSQVWTSGELYEQYF,TGCGCCAGCAGCCAAGTATGGACTAGCGGGGAGCTCTACGAGCAGTACTTC
TRBJ2-2,NA,NA,TRBV25-1,CATAESAGNTGELFF,TGTGCCACCGCCGAGTCGGCAGGGAACACCGGGGAGCTGTTTTTT
TRBJ1-1,TRBD1,NA,TRBV18,CASSPGDRGGTEAFF,TGTGCCAGCTCACCCGGGGACAGGGGCGGGACTGAAGCTTTCTTT
TRBJ2-1,NA,NA,TRBV5-6,CASSLRVRANEQFF,TGTGCCAGCAGCTTAAGGGTCCGGGCCAATGAGCAGTTCTTC
TRBJ2-1,TRBD2,NA,TRBV20-1,CSAKYRTSGRTDNEQFF,TGCAGTGCTAAATACCGGACTAGCGGGAGGACGGACAATGAGCAGTTCTTC